This T cell receptor beta chain was recovered during a study of cytomegalovirus exposure and HLA in healthy donors. V shed 5 bases and J shed 11 bases, with 15 bases lying between them. This CDR3 is built from 12 residues. Germline-derived CDR1 and CDR2 are MNHEY and SVGAGI. Primers: 60 Vbeta forward and 13 Jbeta reverse. TCRdb's copy holds only in-frame clones and misses some; the assay was immunoSEQ multiplex PCR. The data contain roughly 120,000 clones, around 64% of them singletons. In nominal health when sampled, donors likely had unrecorded immune exposures nonetheless. To note about this clone: The antigen is not known.

Findings and caveats of the study: The authors later linked a missense DCLRE1C variant to TCR beta V- and J-gene trimming. Further analysis was carried out later, and it showed several of the most significant clusters appearing linked to common viral pathogens.

The sample consisted of PBMCs. V gene TRBV6-5 combines with J gene TRBJ1-1; no clear D. The origin of this receptor is a man younger than 45 in good health and CMV-seropositive. The CDR3 nucleotides read TGTGCCAGCAGTGAAGTGGAGTTATTTGCTTTCTTT. It yields the protein CASSEVELFAFF.